This T cell receptor beta chain is from a study of shared clonotypes between healthy human individuals. The assay was immunoSEQ multiplex PCR, and TCRdb's table has in-frame clones only and misses some. The sample has about 560,000 clones, around three quarters seen once. This CDR3 region has 12 residues. Germline-derived CDR1 and CDR2 are MNHNS and SASEGT. Trimming pared 3 bases from V and 12 bases from J, leaving 15 bases between. This chain links TRBV6-1 with TRBJ2-7, with D possibly called TRBD1 or TRBD2 (5 bases each). The source is a woman in her forties in good health. Some clones in this sample may be carry-over from other donors' samples. The specimen was PBMCs. Here the CDR3 reads CASSDYLSGAYF. The CDR3 DNA reads TGTGCCAGCAGTGATTACTTATCCGGGGCGTACTTC.